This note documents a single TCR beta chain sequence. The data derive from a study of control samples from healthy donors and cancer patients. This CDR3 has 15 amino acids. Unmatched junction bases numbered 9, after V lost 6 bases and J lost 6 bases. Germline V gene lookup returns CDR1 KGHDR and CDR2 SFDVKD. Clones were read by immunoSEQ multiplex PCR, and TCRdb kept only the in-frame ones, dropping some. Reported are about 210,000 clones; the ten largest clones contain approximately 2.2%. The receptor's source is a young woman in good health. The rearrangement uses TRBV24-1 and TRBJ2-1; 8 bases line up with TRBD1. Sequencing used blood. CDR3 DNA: TGTGCCACCAGTTACGGACAGGGTTGGCGCAATGAGCAGTTCTTC. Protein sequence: CATSYGQGWRNEQFF.